The entry that follows covers one TCR beta chain sequence. Generated by immunoSEQ multiplex PCR, the TCRdb table keeps only in-frame clones and is missing some. The sample shows more than 65,000 clones, less than 95% of them seen only once. This entry comes from a study of OX40 agonist ivuxolimab in advanced cancers. Germline values: CDR1 LNHDA, CDR2 SQIVND (reference sequence). Deletions cut 2 bases from V and 2 bases from J, with 13 bases between. There are 16 residues in the CDR3. This chain links TRBV19 with TRBJ1-5; D is uncertain. Here the sequenced sample was CD4+ or CD8+ T cells sorted from blood, taken in a trial of the OX40 agonist ivuxolimab. The TCR comes from an adult with an advanced solid tumor such as melanoma, head and neck, liver or kidney cancer. The CDR3 loop reads CASSIKVGTGNQPQHF. The CDR3 DNA reads TGTGCCAGTAGTATAAAGGTCGGAACGGGCAATCAGCCCCAGCATTTT.